The sequence of this TCR beta chain was determined in a study of response to subunit inactivated influenza vaccine. Turning to this clonotype: Its antigen is not known.

One entry per CDR3 protein results from TCRdb running MiXCR on the RT-PCR reads. The sample holds hundreds of thousands of distinct CDR3 sequences, 10% to 15% seen once. Study-level results: After each seasonal influenza vaccination, few new T cells are recruited, the authors suggested.

The receptor was isolated from a man over 45 who received an inactivated influenza vaccine. The material sequenced was PBMCs from blood, taken roughly 45 days after vaccination.

CDR3 loop: CASSLSGTGAEKLFF. The CDR3 bases are TGTGCCAGCAGTTTATCCGGGACGGGGGCCGAAAAACTGTTTTTT. The chain carries TRBV12-3 or TRBV12-4 and TRBJ1-4, with a possible D match to TRBD1 (6 bases). Trimming removed 2 bases from V and 8 bases from J, with 15 bases in between. There are 15 residues in the CDR3.